The rows below give T cell receptor beta chains drawn from one sample of a study of OX40 agonist ivuxolimab in advanced cancers. Measured with immunoSEQ multiplex PCR; TCRdb has only the in-frame clones, and not every one. The sample carries under 95,000 clones, roughly nine tenths recorded once. The input for sequencing was CD4+ or CD8+ T cells sorted from blood, taken in a trial of the OX40 agonist ivuxolimab. The receptors originated from an adult with an advanced solid tumor such as melanoma, head and neck, liver or kidney cancer. Both conserved end residues are part of each CDR3. D genes are given only for firm matches. Size is stated for part of the rows, as once, few or many counts, or as a class when the clone is expanded.

cdr3_length: 15; d_call: TRBD1; clone_size: NA; v_call: TRBV5-1; j_call: TRBJ2-7; cdr3_nt: TGCGCCAGCAGCGATGGACAGGTTCGTTCCCACGAGCAGTACTTC; cdr3_aa: CASSDGQVRSHEQYF
cdr3_length: 13; d_call: NA; clone_size: few; v_call: TRBV7-7; j_call: TRBJ2-7; cdr3_nt: TGTGCTAGCAGCTTAGACAGCGAGGGCGAGCAGTACTTC; cdr3_aa: CASSLDSEGEQYF
cdr3_length: 18; d_call: TRBD2; clone_size: few; v_call: TRBV7-3; j_call: TRBJ2-7; cdr3_nt: TGTGCCAGCAGCTTAGCTACGGGACTAGCGGCTAGCTCCTACGAGCAGTACTTC; cdr3_aa: CASSLATGLAASSYEQYF
cdr3_length: 14; d_call: NA; clone_size: NA; v_call: TRBV29-1; j_call: TRBJ2-7; cdr3_nt: TGCAGCGTTGAGGGGAGATCGGCGGGGTACGAGCAGTACTTC; cdr3_aa: CSVEGRSAGYEQYF
cdr3_length: 13; d_call: NA; clone_size: NA; v_call: TRBV19; j_call: TRBJ1-1; cdr3_nt: TGTGCCAGTAGTATTAATGGGAACACTGAAGCTTTCTTT; cdr3_aa: CASSINGNTEAFF
cdr3_length: 13; d_call: NA; clone_size: NA; v_call: TRBV27; j_call: TRBJ2-7; cdr3_nt: TGTGCCAGCAGTTTCGGACGAGCCTACGAGCAGTACTTC; cdr3_aa: CASSFGRAYEQYF
cdr3_length: 15; d_call: NA; clone_size: once; v_call: TRBV5-1; j_call: TRBJ1-2; cdr3_nt: TGCGCCAGCAGCCTACGAGGGATGGGACACTATGGCTACACCTTC; cdr3_aa: CASSLRGMGHYGYTF
cdr3_length: 14; d_call: NA; clone_size: NA; v_call: TRBV19; j_call: TRBJ1-5; cdr3_nt: TGTGCCAGTAGCGATTTCGGGGGCAATCAGCCCCAGCATTTT; cdr3_aa: CASSDFGGNQPQHF
cdr3_length: 14; d_call: NA; clone_size: NA; v_call: TRBV27; j_call: TRBJ2-7; cdr3_nt: TGTGCCAGCAGTTTATCCCCCGGCTCCTACGAGCAGTACTTC; cdr3_aa: CASSLSPGSYEQYF
cdr3_length: 13; d_call: NA; clone_size: NA; v_call: TRBV7-3; j_call: TRBJ2-3; cdr3_nt: TGTGCCAGCAGCTTAACAGTGAAAGATACGCAGTATTTT; cdr3_aa: CASSLTVKDTQYF
cdr3_length: 15; d_call: NA; clone_size: NA; v_call: TRBV27; j_call: TRBJ1-5; cdr3_nt: TGTGCCAGCTCCCCGCTATACACAAGCAATCAGCCCCAGCATTTT; cdr3_aa: CASSPLYTSNQPQHF
cdr3_length: 13; d_call: NA; clone_size: NA; v_call: TRBV2; j_call: TRBJ2-6; cdr3_nt: TGTGCCAGCAGGGTCTCTGGGGCCAACGTCCTGACTTTC; cdr3_aa: CASRVSGANVLTF
cdr3_length: 15; d_call: NA; clone_size: once; v_call: TRBV27; j_call: TRBJ2-7; cdr3_nt: TGTGCCAGCAGCCTCACCCAGGGGCCTTCCTACGAGCAGTACTTC; cdr3_aa: CASSLTQGPSYEQYF
cdr3_length: 13; d_call: TRBD1; clone_size: once; v_call: TRBV5-5; j_call: TRBJ2-5; cdr3_nt: TGTGCCAGCAGCCTGACAGGGGTAGAGACCCAGTACTTC; cdr3_aa: CASSLTGVETQYF